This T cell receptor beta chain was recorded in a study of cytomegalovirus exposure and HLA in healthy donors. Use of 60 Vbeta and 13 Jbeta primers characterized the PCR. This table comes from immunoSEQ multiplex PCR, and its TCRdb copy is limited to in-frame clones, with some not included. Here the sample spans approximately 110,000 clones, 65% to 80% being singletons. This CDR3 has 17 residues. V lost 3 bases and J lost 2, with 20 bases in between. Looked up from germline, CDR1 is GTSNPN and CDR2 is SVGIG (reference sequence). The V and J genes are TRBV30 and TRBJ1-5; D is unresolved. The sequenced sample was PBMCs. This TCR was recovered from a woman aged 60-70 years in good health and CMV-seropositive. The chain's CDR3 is CAWSPDVGGIGNQPQHF. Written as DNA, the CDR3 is TGTGCCTGGAGCCCGGACGTGGGCGGGATTGGCAATCAGCCCCAGCATTTT.